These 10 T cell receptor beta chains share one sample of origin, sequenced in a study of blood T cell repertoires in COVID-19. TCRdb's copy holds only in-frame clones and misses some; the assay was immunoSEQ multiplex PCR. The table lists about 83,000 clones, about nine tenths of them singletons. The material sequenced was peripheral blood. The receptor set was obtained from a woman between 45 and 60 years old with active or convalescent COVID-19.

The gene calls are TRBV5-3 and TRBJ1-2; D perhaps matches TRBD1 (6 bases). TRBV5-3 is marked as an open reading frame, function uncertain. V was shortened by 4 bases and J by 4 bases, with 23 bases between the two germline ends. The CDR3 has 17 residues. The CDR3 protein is CARSPSPGQEIPYGYTF. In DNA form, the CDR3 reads TGTGCCAGAAGCCCCAGCCCGGGACAAGAAATACCCTATGGCTACACCTTC.

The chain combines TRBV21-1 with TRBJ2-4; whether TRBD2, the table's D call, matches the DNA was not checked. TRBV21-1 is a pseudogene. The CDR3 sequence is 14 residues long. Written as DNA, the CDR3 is TGTGCCAGCAGCAAAGGAAGGGAGGGGGACATTCAGTACTTC. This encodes CASSKGREGDIQYF.

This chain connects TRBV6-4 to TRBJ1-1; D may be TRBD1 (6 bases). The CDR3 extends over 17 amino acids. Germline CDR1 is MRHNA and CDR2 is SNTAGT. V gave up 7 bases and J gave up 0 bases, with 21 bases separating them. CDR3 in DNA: TGTGCCAGCAAAGACAGTCTCTACTGGGACATGAACACTGAAGCTTTCTTT. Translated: CASKDSLYWDMNTEAFF.

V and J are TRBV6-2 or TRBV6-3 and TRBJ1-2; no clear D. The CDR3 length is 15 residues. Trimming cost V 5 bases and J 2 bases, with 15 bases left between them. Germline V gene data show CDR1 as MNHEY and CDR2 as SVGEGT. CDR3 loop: CASSPSSRGNYGYTF. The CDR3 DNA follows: TGTGCCAGCAGTCCCTCGTCTCGGGGAAACTATGGCTACACCTTC.

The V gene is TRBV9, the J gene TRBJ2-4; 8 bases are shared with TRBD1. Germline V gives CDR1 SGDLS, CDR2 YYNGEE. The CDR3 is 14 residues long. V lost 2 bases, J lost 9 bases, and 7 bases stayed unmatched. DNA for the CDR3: TGTGCCAGCAGCGTGGGGCAGGGGGCAAGCATTCAGTACTTC. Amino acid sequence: CASSVGQGASIQYF. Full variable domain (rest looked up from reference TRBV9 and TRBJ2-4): DSGVTQTPKHLITATGQRVTLRCSPRSGDLSVYWYQQSLDQGLQFLIQYYNGEERAKGNILERFSAQQFPDLHSELNLSSLELGDSALYFCASSVGQGASIQYFGAGTRLSVL.

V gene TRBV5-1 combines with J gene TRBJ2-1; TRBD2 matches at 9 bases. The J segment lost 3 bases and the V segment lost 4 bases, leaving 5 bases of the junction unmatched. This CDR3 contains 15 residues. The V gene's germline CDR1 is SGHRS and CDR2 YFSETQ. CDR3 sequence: CASSMTSGYYNEQFF. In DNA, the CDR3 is TGCGCCAGCAGCATGACTAGCGGTTACTACAATGAGCAGTTCTTC.

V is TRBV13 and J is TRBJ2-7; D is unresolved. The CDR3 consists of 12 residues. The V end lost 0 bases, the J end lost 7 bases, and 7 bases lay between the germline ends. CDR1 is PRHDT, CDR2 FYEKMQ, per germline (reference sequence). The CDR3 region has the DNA TGTGCCAGCAGCTTAGGCGTCAGTGAGCAGTACTTC. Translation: CASSLGVSEQYF.

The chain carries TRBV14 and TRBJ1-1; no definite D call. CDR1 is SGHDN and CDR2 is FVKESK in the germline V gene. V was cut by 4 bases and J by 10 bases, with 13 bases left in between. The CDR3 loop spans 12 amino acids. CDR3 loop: CASSPGGARAFF. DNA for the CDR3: TGTGCCAGCAGCCCCGGAGGAGCGAGAGCTTTCTTT.

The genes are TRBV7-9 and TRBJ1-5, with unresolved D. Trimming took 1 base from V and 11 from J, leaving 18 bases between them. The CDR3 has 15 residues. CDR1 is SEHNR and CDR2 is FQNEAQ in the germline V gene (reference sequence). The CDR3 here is CASSLGSHQSPTQHF. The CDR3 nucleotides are TGTGCCAGCAGCTTAGGGTCCCATCAAAGTCCTACCCAGCATTTT. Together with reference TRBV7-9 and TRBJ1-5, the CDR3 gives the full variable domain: DTGVSQNPRHKITKRGQNVTFRCDPISEHNRLYWYRQTLGQGPEFLTYFQNEAQLEKSRLLSDRFSAERPKGSFSTLEIQRTEQGDSAMYLCASSLGSHQSPTQHFGDGTRLSIL.

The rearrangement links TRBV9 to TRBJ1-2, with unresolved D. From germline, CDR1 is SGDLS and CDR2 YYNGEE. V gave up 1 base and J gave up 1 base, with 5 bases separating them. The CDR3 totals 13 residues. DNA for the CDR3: TGTGCCAGCAGCGTAAACAATAACTATGGCTACACCTTC. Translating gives CASSVNNNYGYTF.